These T cell receptor beta chains were read from a single sample in a study of T-cell memory formation after mild COVID-19. TCRdb re-called the 5' RACE reads through MiXCR, storing one row per CDR3 protein. This repertoire shows around 420,000 distinct CDR3 sequences, about 24% found once; its top ten account for 7% to 9.5%. The sequencing sample was made of PBMCs or a T cell subset sorted from them (not recorded which). The receptors come from an adult woman who had mild COVID-19 (a few samples of this study predate the infection). Cell type and time point are not known. The CDR3 runs from the conserved cysteine through the conserved F or W. A D gene is named only where the DNA matches it firmly. Clone size is stated in some rows and not others, as once, few, many or a class when expanded.

d_gene,v_gene,j_gene,abundance,CDR3aa,CDR3nt
TRBD2,TRBV7-2,TRBJ2-2,few,CASSIQGTSGTGELFF,TGTGCCAGCAGCATACAGGGGACTAGCGGGACCGGGGAGCTGTTTTTT
.,TRBV19,TRBJ2-3,.,CASIGRGTDTQYF,TGTGCCAGTATTGGGCGGGGCACAGATACGCAGTATTTT
TRBD2,TRBV20-1,TRBJ2-1,.,CSAPPGTSTHNEQFF,TGCAGTGCCCCGCCGGGGACTAGCACCCACAATGAGCAGTTCTTC
.,TRBV6-1,TRBJ1-1,few,CASSEVVNTEAFF,TGTGCCAGCAGTGAGGTCGTGAACACTGAAGCTTTCTTT
TRBD2,TRBV7-9,TRBJ2-5,few,CASSLVVGTSGQETQYF,TGTGCCAGCAGCTTAGTTGTTGGGACTAGCGGGCAAGAGACCCAGTACTTC
.,TRBV20-1,TRBJ2-5,few,CSARDMRGLKETQYF,TGCAGTGCTAGAGATATGCGAGGACTAAAAGAGACCCAGTACTTC
.,TRBV6-5,TRBJ1-4,few,CASFPGRGEKLFF,TGTGCCAGCTTTCCAGGGAGAGGGGAAAAACTGTTTTTT
.,TRBV27,TRBJ1-1,.,CASSQGFMNTEAFF,TGTGCCAGCAGCCAGGGTTTTATGAACACTGAAGCTTTCTTT
TRBD1,TRBV7-2,TRBJ1-1,.,CASRVIRTGDTEAFF,TGTGCCAGCAGGGTTATTAGGACAGGGGACACTGAAGCTTTCTTT
TRBD2,TRBV24-1,TRBJ2-3,few,CATSVLGEGRDTQYF,TGTGCCACCAGTGTCCTCGGGGAGGGGAGGGATACGCAGTATTTT
TRBD2,TRBV6-6,TRBJ2-3,few,CASSYNQEGGPRDTQYF,TGTGCCAGCAGTTACAATCAGGAGGGAGGGCCCAGAGATACGCAGTATTTT
TRBD2,TRBV5-6,TRBJ2-2,.,CASSLEASGVTGELFF,TGTGCCAGCAGCTTGGAGGCTAGCGGGGTCACCGGGGAGCTGTTTTTT
TRBD1,TRBV4-2,TRBJ2-7,.,CASSQVDRAPYEQYF,TGTGCCAGCAGCCAAGTGGACAGGGCACCCTACGAGCAGTACTTC
.,TRBV12-3/TRBV12-4,TRBJ1-6,.,CASSLSQSPLHF,TGTGCCAGCAGTTTATCCCAATCACCCCTCCACTTT
.,TRBV11-2,TRBJ2-1,few,CASSLDWGRSYNEQFF,TGTGCCAGCAGCTTAGACTGGGGGAGGTCCTACAATGAGCAGTTCTTC
.,TRBV7-7,TRBJ1-1,many,CASSLLNTEAFF,TGTGCCAGCAGCTTACTTAACACTGAAGCTTTCTTT
.,TRBV2,TRBJ2-7,.,CASSEWGPTNYYEQYF,TGTGCCAGCAGTGAATGGGGCCCAACTAACTATTACGAGCAGTACTTC
.,TRBV5-1,TRBJ1-1,.,CASSLAGFMNTEAFF,TGCGCCAGCAGCTTGGCCGGGTTCATGAACACTGAAGCTTTCTTT
.,TRBV24-1,TRBJ2-1,once,CATSAHGSSYNEQFF,TGTGCCACCAGTGCCCACGGTAGCTCCTACAATGAGCAGTTCTTC
.,TRBV29-1,TRBJ1-1,few,CSTSTGLGAFF,TGCAGCACGTCGACGGGCCTCGGAGCTTTCTTT
TRBD1,TRBV2,TRBJ1-2,.,CASKTTGGSYGYTF,TGTGCCAGCAAAACGACAGGGGGAAGCTATGGCTACACCTTC
.,TRBV9,TRBJ2-7,.,CASSPGQLHEQYF,TGTGCCAGCAGCCCCGGACAGCTCCACGAGCAGTACTTC
.,TRBV29-1,TRBJ1-1,.,CSVEVRTRGTEAFF,TGCAGCGTTGAAGTTCGTACTAGGGGCACTGAAGCTTTCTTT
.,TRBV24-1,TRBJ2-1,.,CATSDSRFNEQFF,TGTGCCACCAGTGATTCCAGATTCAATGAGCAGTTCTTC
.,TRBV4-1,TRBJ1-3,few,CASSQEPQGRGNTIYF,TGCGCCAGCAGCCAAGAGCCCCAGGGAAGAGGAAACACCATATATTTT
.,TRBV7-2,TRBJ2-5,few,CASSFEAAQYF,TGTGCCAGCAGCTTTGAAGCGGCCCAGTACTTC
.,TRBV6-6,TRBJ1-6,.,CASRDTGGGSPLHF,TGTGCCAGCAGAGACACAGGAGGGGGTTCACCCCTCCACTTT
TRBD1,TRBV20-1,TRBJ1-5,.,CSASRTGVNQPQHF,TGCAGTGCATCCCGGACAGGGGTCAATCAGCCCCAGCATTTT
TRBD1,TRBV6-5,TRBJ2-7,many,CASSQTGGSYEQYF,TGTGCCAGCAGTCAAACAGGGGGCTCCTACGAGCAGTACTTC
.,TRBV7-2,TRBJ2-1,many,CASSLGRVQFF,TGTGCCAGCAGCTTAGGGCGGGTCCAGTTCTTC
.,TRBV28,TRBJ1-2,.,CASTSDSFYGYTF,TGTGCCAGCACCTCAGACAGCTTCTATGGCTACACCTTC
.,TRBV2,TRBJ2-7,.,CASSGVRGTYEQYF,TGTGCCAGCAGCGGGGTCAGGGGCACCTACGAGCAGTACTTC
.,TRBV7-9,TRBJ1-1,many,CASSPIKGTEAFF,TGTGCCAGCAGCCCCATAAAGGGCACTGAAGCTTTCTTT
TRBD2,TRBV11-2,TRBJ2-5,.,CASSSGGAQETQYF,TGTGCCAGCAGTAGCGGGGGGGCCCAAGAGACCCAGTACTTC
.,TRBV7-9,TRBJ2-5,many,CASSLSGTQETQYF,TGTGCCAGCAGCTTATCCGGGACCCAAGAGACCCAGTACTTC
TRBD2,TRBV7-2,TRBJ2-7,few,CASSRTSGLTYEQYF,TGTGCCAGCAGTCGGACTAGCGGCTTAACCTACGAGCAGTACTTC
TRBD1,TRBV6-1,TRBJ2-5,few,CASSETRRTGLSQETQYF,TGTGCCAGCAGTGAAACTAGGAGGACAGGCCTATCTCAAGAGACCCAGTACTTC
.,TRBV12-3/TRBV12-4,TRBJ1-2,.,CASSAQGTLDGYTF,TGTGCCAGCAGCGCACAGGGAACCCTTGATGGCTACACCTTC
.,TRBV2,TRBJ2-1,.,CASSEGWDEQFF,TGTGCCAGCAGTGAGGGTTGGGATGAGCAGTTCTTC
.,TRBV12-3/TRBV12-4,TRBJ2-3,few,CASSLNGNEFDTQYF,TGTGCCAGCAGTTTAAACGGGAACGAGTTCGATACGCAGTATTTT
.,TRBV7-2,TRBJ1-2,.,CASSLDVRTGRYTF,TGTGCCAGCAGCTTAGATGTCAGAACCGGTCGCTACACCTTC
.,TRBV6-6,TRBJ1-5,.,CASRGNGRNQPQHF,TGTGCCAGCAGGGGTAACGGGCGAAATCAGCCCCAGCATTTT
TRBD1,TRBV7-9,TRBJ2-2,many,CASSLGGQLNTGELFF,TGTGCCAGCAGCCTTGGGGGACAGCTGAACACCGGGGAGCTGTTTTTT
TRBD1,TRBV4-3,TRBJ2-7,.,CASSLSIPRTGGHEQYF,TGCGCCAGCAGCCTATCAATCCCGCGGACAGGGGGCCACGAGCAGTACTTC
TRBD2,TRBV20-1,TRBJ2-7,.,CSARDLASGLYEQYF,TGCAGTGCTAGAGATTTGGCTAGCGGTCTATACGAGCAGTACTTC
.,TRBV12-3/TRBV12-4,TRBJ2-7,many,CASSWAGGHYEQYF,TGTGCCAGCAGTTGGGCCGGGGGACACTACGAGCAGTACTTC
.,TRBV20-1,TRBJ2-3,many,CSAPMPASTDTQYF,TGCAGTGCTCCCATGCCAGCAAGCACAGATACGCAGTATTTT
.,TRBV6-2/TRBV6-3,TRBJ2-3,.,CASSYSASGSPDTQYF,TGTGCCAGCAGTTACTCGGCCTCGGGCTCCCCGGATACGCAGTATTTT
TRBD1,TRBV3-1,TRBJ1-1,few,CASSSNRQGSPEAFF,TGTGCCAGCAGCTCGAACCGACAGGGTAGCCCTGAAGCTTTCTTT
.,TRBV11-2,TRBJ2-7,many,CASSLDLAGPESYEQYF,TGTGCCAGCAGCTTAGATCTTGCAGGCCCCGAATCCTACGAGCAGTACTTC